This paragraph reports one TCR beta chain. The antigen is not known. Libraries of TCR beta chains were produced by 5' RACE (UMI-labeled). TCRdb re-called the 5' RACE reads; one entry per CDR3 protein, DNA not given. The listing contains approximately 11,000 distinct CDR3 sequences. There are 16 residues in the CDR3. Germline V lookup: CDR1 LGHDT, CDR2 YNNKEL (reference sequence). The sample belongs to a study of human CD8 memory T cell subsets. Study-level results: Both stem-like subsets shared clonotypes with effector memory cells. However, the stem-like memory and precursor exhausted T cell repertoires overlapped with each other only minimally. This study determined the sequences of T cell receptor beta chains and of no other chains. Among T cells, stem-like memory and precursor exhausted subsets showed similarly high diversity, unlike effector memory cells.

The TSTEM subset meant CD8+ memory cells that were CCR7+, PD-1- and TIGIT-. Source material: CD8+ stem-like memory T cells (TSCM and TCM) sorted from PBMCs. Subset specified: stem-like memory CD8 T cells (TSTEM), CCR7+ PD-1- TIGIT-. The TCR comes from a human donor in good health. This chain uses TRBV3-1 with TRBJ2-1; the TRBD1 assignment by TCRdb is unverifiable without DNA. CDR3 amino acids: CASSQDTGKHYNEQFF.